This T cell receptor (beta chain) was retrieved from a study of cytomegalovirus exposure and HLA in healthy donors. Findings and limits, study-wide: Later on, a genetic analysis was performed. It linked a missense variant in DCLRE1C with V- and J-gene trimming of TCR beta.

Note on this clone: The antigen remains undetermined.

CDR3 size: 16 residues. V was pared by 4 bases and J by 0 bases, with 15 bases between. Looked up from germline, CDR1 is LGHNA and CDR2 is YSLEER. PCR amplification relied on 60 Vbeta primers (plus 13 Jbeta primers). Method: immunoSEQ multiplex PCR; TCRdb's copy keeps in-frame clones and lacks some. The sample yields about 35,000 clones, 80% seen once. The sequence was obtained from a male donor in good health and CMV-seronegative. V and J are TRBV4-3 and TRBJ1-1; TRBD1 might be the D (5 bases). Sequenced material: PBMCs. The CDR3 DNA follows: TGCGCCAGCAGCCCCGTGACAGCGAGTATGAACACTGAAGCTTTCTTT. Translation gives CASSPVTASMNTEAFF.